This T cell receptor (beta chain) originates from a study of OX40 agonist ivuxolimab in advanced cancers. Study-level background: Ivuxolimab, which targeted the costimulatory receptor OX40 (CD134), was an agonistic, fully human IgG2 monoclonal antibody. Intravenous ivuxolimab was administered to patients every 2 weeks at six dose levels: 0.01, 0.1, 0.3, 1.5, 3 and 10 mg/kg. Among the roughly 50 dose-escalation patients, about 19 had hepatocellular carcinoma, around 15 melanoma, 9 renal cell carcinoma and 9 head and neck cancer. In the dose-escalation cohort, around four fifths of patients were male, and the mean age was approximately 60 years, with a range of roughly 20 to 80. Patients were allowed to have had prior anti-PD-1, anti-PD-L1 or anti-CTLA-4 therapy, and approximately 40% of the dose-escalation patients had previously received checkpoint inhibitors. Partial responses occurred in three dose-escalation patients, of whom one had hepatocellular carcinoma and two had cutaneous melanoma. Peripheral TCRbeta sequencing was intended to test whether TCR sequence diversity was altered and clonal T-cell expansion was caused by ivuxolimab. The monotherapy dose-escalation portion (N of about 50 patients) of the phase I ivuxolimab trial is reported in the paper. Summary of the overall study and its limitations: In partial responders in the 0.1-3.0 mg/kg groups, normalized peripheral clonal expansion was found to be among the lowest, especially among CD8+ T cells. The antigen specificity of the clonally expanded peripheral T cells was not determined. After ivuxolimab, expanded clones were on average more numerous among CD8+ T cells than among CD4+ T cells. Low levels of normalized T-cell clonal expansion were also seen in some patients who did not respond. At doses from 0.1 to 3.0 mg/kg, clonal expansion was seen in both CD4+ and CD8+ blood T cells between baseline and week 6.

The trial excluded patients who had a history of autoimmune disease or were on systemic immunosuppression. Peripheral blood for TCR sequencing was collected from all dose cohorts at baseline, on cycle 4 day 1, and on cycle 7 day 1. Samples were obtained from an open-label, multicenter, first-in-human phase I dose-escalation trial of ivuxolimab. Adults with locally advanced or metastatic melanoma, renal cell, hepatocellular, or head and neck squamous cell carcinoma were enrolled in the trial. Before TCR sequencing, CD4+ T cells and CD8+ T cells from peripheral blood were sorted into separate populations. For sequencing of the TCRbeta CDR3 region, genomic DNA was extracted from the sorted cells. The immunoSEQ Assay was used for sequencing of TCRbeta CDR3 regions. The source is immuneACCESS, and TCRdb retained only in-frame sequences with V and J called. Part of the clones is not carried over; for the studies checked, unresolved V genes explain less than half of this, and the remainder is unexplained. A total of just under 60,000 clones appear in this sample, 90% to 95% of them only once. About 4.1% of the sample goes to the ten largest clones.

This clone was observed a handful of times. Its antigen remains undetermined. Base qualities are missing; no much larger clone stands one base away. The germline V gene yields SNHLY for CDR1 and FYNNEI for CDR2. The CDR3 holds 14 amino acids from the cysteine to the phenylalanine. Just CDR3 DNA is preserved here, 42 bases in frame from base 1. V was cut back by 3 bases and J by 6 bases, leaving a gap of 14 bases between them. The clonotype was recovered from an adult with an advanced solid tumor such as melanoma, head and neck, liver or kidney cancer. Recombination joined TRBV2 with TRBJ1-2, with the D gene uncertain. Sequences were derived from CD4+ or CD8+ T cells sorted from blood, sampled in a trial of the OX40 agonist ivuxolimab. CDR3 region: CASSEGGPLDGYTF. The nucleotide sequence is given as TGTGCCAGCAGTGAGGGTGGTCCGCTGGATGGCTACACCTTC.